The present entry profiles one T cell receptor beta chain with its context. This sample was taken from a study of regulatory and conventional T cells in RAG deficiency. Method: immunoSEQ multiplex PCR; TCRdb's copy keeps in-frame clones and lacks some. The sample contains more than 40,000 clones, about 90% of which appear only once. Blood CD4+ CD25-low CD127-high conventional T cells supplied the genomic DNA template. These data also featured in a second study, about regulatory T cells. That study reports: Primers: 52 TRBV forward and 13 TRBJ reverse. In patients, unique TRB V-J pairs were restricted and V/J usage skewed, especially in Tregs.

This TCR came from a human donor in good health. The source material was CD4+ effector T cells sorted from blood.

The CDR3, as DNA: TGTGCCAGTAGTATAGAGGCAGGAGGCGGCTGGAACATTCAGTACTTC. Its protein product is CASSIEAGGGWNIQYF. The V and J genes are TRBV19 and TRBJ2-4; maybe TRBD2 (5 bases). With 0 bases removed from V and 7 bases from J, the gap between germline ends came to 16 bases. CDR1 and CDR2 from the germline V gene are LNHDA and SQIVND (reference sequence). The CDR3 is 16 amino acids.